The clone carrying this T cell receptor (beta chain) was seen only a few times. This sample was included in a study of T-cell reconstitution after alpha-beta-depleted transplantation in children. Using unique molecular identifiers, the investigators prepared the TCRbeta library. From the PCR reads, TCRdb called clonotypes with MiXCR, one entry per CDR3 protein. The repertoire holds hundreds of thousands of distinct CDR3 sequences, with around 20% as singletons. The CDR3 sequence is 12 residues long. Germline lookup yields CDR1 MNHEY and CDR2 SVGAGI. The V and J ends lost 0 bases and 10 bases, in that order; junction bases with no gene match: 1.

The clonotype was recovered from a human donor who donated a stem cell graft to a child with acute lymphoblastic leukemia. This specimen was PBMCs from the stem cell graft donor, taken from the stem cell graft. The rearrangement joins TRBV6-5 to TRBJ2-3; 7 bases are shared with TRBD2. The CDR3 DNA sequence: TGTGCCAGCAGTTACTCGGGGGGGTCGCAGTATTTT. Residues: CASSYSGGSQYF.